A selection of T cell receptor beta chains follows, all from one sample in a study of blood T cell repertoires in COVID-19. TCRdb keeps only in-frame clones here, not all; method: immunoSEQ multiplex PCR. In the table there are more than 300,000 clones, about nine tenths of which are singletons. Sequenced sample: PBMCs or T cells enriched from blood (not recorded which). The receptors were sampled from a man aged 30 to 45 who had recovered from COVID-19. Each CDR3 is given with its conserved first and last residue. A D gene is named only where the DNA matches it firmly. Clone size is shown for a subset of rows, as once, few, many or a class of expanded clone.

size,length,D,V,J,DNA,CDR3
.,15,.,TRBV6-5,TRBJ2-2,TGTGCCAGCAAAAAAAGCGGATTGAACACCGGGGAGCTGTTTTTT,CASKKSGLNTGELFF
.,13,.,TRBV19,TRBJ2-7,TGTGCCAGTAGTATTGGCAGGTACAACGAGCAGTACTTC,CASSIGRYNEQYF
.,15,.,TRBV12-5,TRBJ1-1,TGTGCTAGTGGTTTTAGTCAGGCCACGAACACTGAAGCTTTCTTT,CASGFSQATNTEAFF
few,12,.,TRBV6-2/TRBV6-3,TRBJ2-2,TGTGCCAGCAGTCAGGTCGTGGGGGAGCTGTTTTTT,CASSQVVGELFF
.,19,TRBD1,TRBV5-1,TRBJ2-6,TGCGCCAGCAGCTTAACGCTAGGGACAGCGCAATCTGGGGCCAACGTCCTGACTTTC,CASSLTLGTAQSGANVLTF
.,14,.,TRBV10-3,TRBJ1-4,TGTGCCATCAGTGAGTGGGGCCTTAATGAAAAACTGTTTTTT,CAISEWGLNEKLFF
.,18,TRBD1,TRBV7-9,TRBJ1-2,TGTGCCAGCACCAAAATTCCGGGACAGGGGCCTTCTAACTATGGCTACACCTTC,CASTKIPGQGPSNYGYTF
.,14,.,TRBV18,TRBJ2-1,TGTGCCAGCTCTGACGCGGGCTCCTACAATGAGCAGTTCTTC,CASSDAGSYNEQFF
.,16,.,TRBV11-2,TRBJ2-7,TGTGCCAGCAGCTTAGTGTCCACAGCCCTCTCCTACGAGCAGTACTTC,CASSLVSTALSYEQYF
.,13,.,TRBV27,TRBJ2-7,TGTGCCAGCAGTTCGACAAGCTCCTACGAGCAGTACTTC,CASSSTSSYEQYF
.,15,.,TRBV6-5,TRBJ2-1,TGTGCCAGCAGGGGGGTGACGGGACACTACAATGAGCAGTTCTTC,CASRGVTGHYNEQFF
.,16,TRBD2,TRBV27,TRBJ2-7,TGTGCCAGCAGTTTACTTTCCCCGCGGGGGTGGCACGAGCAGTACTTC,CASSLLSPRGWHEQYF
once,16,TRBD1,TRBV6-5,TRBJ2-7,TGTGCCAGCAGTTACTTCCCGGGACAGGCGACCTACGAGCAGTACTTC,CASSYFPGQATYEQYF
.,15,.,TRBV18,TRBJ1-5,TGTGCCAGCTCACCACCTTCCTTGAGCAATCAGCCCCAGCATTTT,CASSPPSLSNQPQHF
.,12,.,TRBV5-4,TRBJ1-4,TGTGCCAGCAGGAGAGAGGGTGAAAAACTGTTTTTT,CASRREGEKLFF
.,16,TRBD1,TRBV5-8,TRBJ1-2,TGTGCCAGCAGCCCCTGGGGTGACAGGGGCGCAAGGGGCTACACCTTC,CASSPWGDRGARGYTF
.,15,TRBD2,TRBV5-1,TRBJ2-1,TGCGCCAGCAGCTTGTCTAGCGGGGGGCACAATGAGCAGTTCTTC,CASSLSSGGHNEQFF
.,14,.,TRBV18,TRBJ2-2,TGTGCCAGCTCACCACCGACTGGCGCCGGGGAGCTGTTTTTT,CASSPPTGAGELFF
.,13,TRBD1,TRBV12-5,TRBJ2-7,TGTGCTAGTGGTTACGACAGGGTTCAGGAGCAGTACTTC,CASGYDRVQEQYF
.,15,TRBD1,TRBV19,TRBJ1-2,TGTGCCAGTAGTAGGGGACAGGGGGCTAACTATGGCTACACCTTC,CASSRGQGANYGYTF
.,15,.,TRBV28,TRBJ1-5,TGTGCCAGCACCCGCTATTTGGGGGGGAATCAGCCCCAGCATTTT,CASTRYLGGNQPQHF
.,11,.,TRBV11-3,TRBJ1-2,TGTGCCAGCAGCTTACCGGGGGGCTACACCTTC,CASSLPGGYTF
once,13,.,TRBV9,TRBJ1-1,TGTGCCAGCAGCGTAGGAGAGGGGGCTGAAGCTTTCTTT,CASSVGEGAEAFF
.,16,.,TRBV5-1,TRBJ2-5,TGCGCCAGCAGTTCCAGGACCGGGACAATTATAGAGACCCAGTACTTC,CASSSRTGTIIETQYF
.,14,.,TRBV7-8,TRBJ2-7,TGTGCCAGCAGCCCGGACATCCTTCCCTACGAGCAGTACTTC,CASSPDILPYEQYF
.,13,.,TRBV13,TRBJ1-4,TGTGCCAGCAGCTTTCTAAGTACTGAAAAACTGTTTTTT,CASSFLSTEKLFF
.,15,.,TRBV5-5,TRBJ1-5,TGTGCCAGCAGCCCCCTTAGGGGGTACAATCAGCCCCAGCATTTT,CASSPLRGYNQPQHF
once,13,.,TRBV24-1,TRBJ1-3,TGTGCCCCCGGGGTGAGCTCTGGAAACACCATATATTTT,CAPGVSSGNTIYF
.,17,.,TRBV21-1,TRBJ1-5,TGTGCCAGCAAGAACCGGACAGGGGTGGGTAGCAATCAGCCCCAGCATTTT,CASKNRTGVGSNQPQHF
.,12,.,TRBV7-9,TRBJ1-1,TGTGCCAGCAACCCCGGTGGGTTAGAGGGCTTCTTT,CASNPGGLEGFF
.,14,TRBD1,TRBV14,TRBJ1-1,TGTGCCAGCAGCCTACAGGGGAGTGGGACTGAAGCTTTCTTT,CASSLQGSGTEAFF
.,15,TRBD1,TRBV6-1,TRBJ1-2,TGTGCCAGCAGTGAAGTAGGGGACAGAAGCTATGGCTACACCTTC,CASSEVGDRSYGYTF
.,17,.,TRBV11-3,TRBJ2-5,TGTGCCAGCAGCTTAGCCCCCGGGACTGGGACTCAAGAGACCCAGTACTTC,CASSLAPGTGTQETQYF